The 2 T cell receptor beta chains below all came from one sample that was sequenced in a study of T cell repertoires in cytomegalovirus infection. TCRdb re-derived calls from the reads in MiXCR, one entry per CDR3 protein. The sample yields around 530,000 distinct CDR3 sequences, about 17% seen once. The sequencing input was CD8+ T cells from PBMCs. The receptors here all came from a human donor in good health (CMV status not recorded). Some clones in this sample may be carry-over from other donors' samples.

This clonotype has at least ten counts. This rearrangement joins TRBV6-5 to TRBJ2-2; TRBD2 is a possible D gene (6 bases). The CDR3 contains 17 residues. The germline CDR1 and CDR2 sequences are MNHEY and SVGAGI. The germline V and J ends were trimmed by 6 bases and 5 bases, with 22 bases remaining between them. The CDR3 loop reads CASSPRQGGQQTGELFF. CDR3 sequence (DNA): TGTGCCAGCAGCCCCCGTCAGGGAGGCCAACAAACCGGGGAGCTGTTTTTT.

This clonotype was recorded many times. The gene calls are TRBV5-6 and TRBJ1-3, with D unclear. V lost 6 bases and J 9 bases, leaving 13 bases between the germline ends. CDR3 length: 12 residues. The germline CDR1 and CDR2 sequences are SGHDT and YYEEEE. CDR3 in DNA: TGTGCCAGCAACTTTGGAGTTGGCACCATATATTTT. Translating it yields CASNFGVGTIYF.